This TCR beta chain is drawn from a study of T cell responses to AZD1222 COVID-19 vaccine. The CDR3 contains 13 residues. Germline lookup yields CDR1 SGHNT and CDR2 YYREEE (reference sequence). V shed 10 bases and J 7 bases; nucleotides not matched to a gene: 13. Sequenced by immunoSEQ multiplex PCR; TCRdb stores in-frame clones only, minus some. The repertoire holds around 140,000 clones, 92% seen once, with about 3.5% in the top ten. The receptor's source is an adult who received the AZD1222 COVID-19 vaccine. This rearrangement joins TRBV5-4 to TRBJ1-2; TRBD1 aligns across 7 bases. This sample comprised peripheral blood, obtained 28 days after the second AZD1222 dose. The CDR3 DNA sequence: TGTGCCGGATCTAGACAGGGAGGGAGTGGCTACACCTTC. It yields the protein CAGSRQGGSGYTF. Full variable domain (rest looked up from reference TRBV5-4 and TRBJ1-2): ETGVTQSPTHLIKTRGQQVTLRCSSQSGHNTVSWYQQALGQGPQFIFQYYREEENGRGNFPPRFSGLQFPNYSSELNVNALELDDSALYLCAGSRQGGSGYTFGSGTRLTVV.